These 10 T cell receptor beta chains originate from one sample sequenced in a study of CD8+CD57+ T cells in acquired aplastic anemia. For CDR3 and TCR beta VDJ profiling, genomic DNA was the template used. From the reads, TCRdb called clonotypes with MiXCR, one entry per CDR3 protein. The sample has some 240,000 distinct CDR3 sequences; about 37% are singletons. Sequenced material: sorted CD4+, CD8+, or CD8+CD57+ T cells (not recorded which) from PBMCs. The receptors originated from a human donor in good health, serving as a control.

The chain combines TRBV29-1 with TRBJ1-2; D gene uncertain. V was pared by 7 bases and J by 4 bases, with 10 bases between. The CDR3 covers 11 residues. Per the germline V gene, CDR1 is SQVTM and CDR2 is ANQGSEA. The CDR3 bases are TGCAGCGGCAGCGGCCTCTATGGCTACACCTTC. Amino acids: CSGSGLYGYTF.

The chain uses TRBV5-6 and TRBJ2-1; D unresolved. Between the trimmed V and J ends, which lost 4 bases and 6 bases, there was a span of 17 bases. CDR3 length: 15 residues. Per the germline V gene, CDR1 is SGHDT and CDR2 is YYEEEE. The CDR3 nucleotides read TGTGCCAGCAGCCCTCCTGACGGGCGAAGCAATGAGCAGTTCTTC. Translating it yields CASSPPDGRSNEQFF.

CDR3 sequence reads: CASSSRQGGEKLFF. The CDR3 nucleotides read TGTGCCAGCAGCTCCAGACAGGGGGGCGAAAAACTGTTTTTT. This rearrangement joins TRBV3-1 to TRBJ1-4, with 9 bases matching TRBD1. CDR1 is LGHDT, CDR2 YNNKEL, per germline (reference sequence). The CDR3 contains 14 residues. J was trimmed by 8 bases and V by 5 bases; bases with no gene match: 6.

Ten or more counts support this clonotype. CDR3 region: CASSLQGARSGNTIYF. In DNA form, the CDR3 reads TGTGCCAGCAGTTTACAGGGGGCTCGCTCTGGAAACACCATATATTTT. The chain carries TRBV11-1 and TRBJ1-3, with 9 bases lining up with TRBD1. The CDR3 is made up of 16 amino acids. Trimming at V came to 6 bases and at J to 0 bases, leaving 6 bases not matched to a gene. The germline CDR1 and CDR2 sequences are SGHAT and FQDESV (reference sequence).

This clonotype has a count of ten or more. This chain connects TRBV7-3 to TRBJ1-1, with no clear D. The CDR3 has 12 residues. Trimming left V 3 bases short and J 4 bases short, with 6 bases between. CDR1 and CDR2 from the germline V gene are SGHTA and FQGTGA. The CDR3 sequence: CASSFFLTEAFF. The CDR3 DNA follows: TGTGCCAGCAGCTTTTTTCTCACTGAAGCTTTCTTT. Combining the CDR3 with reference TRBV7-3 and TRBJ1-1 gives the whole variable domain GAGVSQTPSNKVTEKGKYVELRCDPISGHTALYWYRQSLGQGPEFLIYFQGTGAADDSGLPNDRFFAVRPEGSVSTLKIQRTERGDSAVYLCASSFFLTEAFFGQGTRLTVV.

CDR3 loop: CASSILPGGDSPLHF. The CDR3 DNA follows: TGTGCCAGTAGTATCCTGCCAGGGGGAGATTCACCCCTCCACTTT. The chain employs TRBV19 and TRBJ1-6; 7 bases align to TRBD1. V lost 3 bases to trimming and J lost 8 bases; unmatched junction nucleotides: 7. The CDR3 covers 15 residues. The germline CDR1 and CDR2 sequences are LNHDA and SQIVND (reference sequence).

This clonotype appeared many times. V gene TRBV20-1 combines with J gene TRBJ1-2; perhaps TRBD1 as D (5 bases). Germline V gene data show CDR1 as DFQATT and CDR2 as SNEGSKA (reference sequence). The CDR3 extends over 12 amino acids. V gave up 3 bases and J gave up 5 bases, with 10 bases separating them. CDR3 in amino acids: CSARARGYGYTF. CDR3 bases: TGCAGTGCTAGGGCTCGGGGGTATGGCTACACCTTC.

This clonotype was observed many times. V is TRBV7-9 and J is TRBJ1-1; D ambiguous. The CDR3 spans 14 residues. CDR1 is SEHNR and CDR2 is FQNEAQ in the germline V gene (reference sequence). Trimming removed 3 bases from V and 1 base from J, with 9 bases in between. The chain's CDR3 is CASSLTTSNTEAFF. In nucleotides, the CDR3 is TGTGCCAGCAGCTTGACCACTTCGAACACTGAAGCTTTCTTT.

This clonotype occurred many times. V usage is TRBV7-6 and J usage is TRBJ2-1, with D perhaps TRBD1 (6 bases). The CDR3 totals 15 residues. Germline CDR1 and CDR2: SGHVS and FNYEAQ. V lost 5 bases, J lost 8 bases, and 19 bases lay in between. The CDR3 is CASSVRTGLDDEQFF. CDR3 nucleotides: TGTGCCAGCAGCGTACGAACAGGGTTGGATGATGAGCAGTTCTTC.

This chain joins TRBV3-1 and TRBJ2-7; D unclear. Germline assignment: CDR1 LGHDT and CDR2 YNNKEL (reference sequence). Trimming shortened V by 3 bases and J by 3 bases, and 12 bases separated the two germline ends. The CDR3 spans 14 residues. The CDR3 spells CASSHIPGYYEQYF. As DNA, the CDR3 is TGTGCCAGCAGCCATATTCCCGGGTACTACGAGCAGTACTTC.